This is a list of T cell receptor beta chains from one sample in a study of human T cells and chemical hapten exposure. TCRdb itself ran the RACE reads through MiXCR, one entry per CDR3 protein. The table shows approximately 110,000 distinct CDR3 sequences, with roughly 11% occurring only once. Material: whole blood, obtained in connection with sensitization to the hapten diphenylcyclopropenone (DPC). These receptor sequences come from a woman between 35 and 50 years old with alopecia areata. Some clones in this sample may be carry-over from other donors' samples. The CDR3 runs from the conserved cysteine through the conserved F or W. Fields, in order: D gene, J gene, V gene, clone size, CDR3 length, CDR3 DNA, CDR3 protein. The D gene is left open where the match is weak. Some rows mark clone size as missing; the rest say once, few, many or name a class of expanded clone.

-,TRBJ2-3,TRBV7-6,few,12,TGTGCCACCGCCGGCGGCACAGATACGCAGTATTTT,CATAGGTDTQYF
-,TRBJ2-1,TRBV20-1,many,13,TGCAGTGCCCGGGGCAGGAGCTACAATGAGCAGTTCTTC,CSARGRSYNEQFF
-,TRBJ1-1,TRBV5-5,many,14,TGTGCCACCAGCTCCTCGGTGTGGAGCGATGAAGCTTTCTTT,CATSSSVWSDEAFF
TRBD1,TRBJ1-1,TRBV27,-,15,TGTGCCAGCAGTTTACCAGGGACAGCGTACACTGAAGCTTTCTTT,CASSLPGTAYTEAFF
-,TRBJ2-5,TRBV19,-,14,TGTGCCAGTAGTAGAAGACAGCTACAAGAGACCCAGTACTTC,CASSRRQLQETQYF
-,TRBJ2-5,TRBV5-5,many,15,TGTGCCAGCAGCTTGGGCCCAGGGGCACAAGAGACCCAGTACTTC,CASSLGPGAQETQYF
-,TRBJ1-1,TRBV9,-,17,TGTGCCAGCAGCGCGGGGGACCCCAGGCCTCCAAACACTGAAGCTTTCTTT,CASSAGDPRPPNTEAFF
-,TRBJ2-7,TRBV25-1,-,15,TGTGCCAGCAGTGAAGATAAGACAGCAGACTACGAGCAGTACTTC,CASSEDKTADYEQYF
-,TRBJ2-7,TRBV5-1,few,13,TGCGCCAGCAGCCCGGACGCGATTGACGAGCAGTACTTC,CASSPDAIDEQYF
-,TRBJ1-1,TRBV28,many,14,TGTGCCAGCAGGCCCATGGGGGGGGCGAATGAAGCTTTCTTT,CASRPMGGANEAFF
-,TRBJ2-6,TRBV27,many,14,TGTGCCAGCAGTAGGAGTGGAGGGGCCAACGTCCTGACTTTC,CASSRSGGANVLTF
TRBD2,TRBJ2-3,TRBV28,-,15,TGTGCCAGCAGTCAGGTAGCGGGAGTCGCGGATACGCAGTATTTT,CASSQVAGVADTQYF
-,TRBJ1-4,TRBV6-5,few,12,TGTGCCAGCAGTTGGGCAGGTGAAAAACTGTTTTTT,CASSWAGEKLFF
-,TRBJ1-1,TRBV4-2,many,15,TGTGCCAGCAGCCCGCCGGGACCCGGAAACACTGAAGCTTTCTTT,CASSPPGPGNTEAFF
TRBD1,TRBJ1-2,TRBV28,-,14,TGTGCCAGCAGTCTCGACGACAGGGGCTATGGCTACACCTTC,CASSLDDRGYGYTF
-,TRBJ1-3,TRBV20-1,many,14,TGCAGTGCTAGAGACTTCGCCCGGGGAAACACCATATATTTT,CSARDFARGNTIYF
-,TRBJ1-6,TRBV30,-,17,TGTGCCTGGAGTGGTCGGGCGGGGGGAATTGTATATTCACCCCTCCACTTT,CAWSGRAGGIVYSPLHF
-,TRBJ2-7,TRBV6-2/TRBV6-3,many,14,TGTGCCAGCAGTTACCGTGAAGGGCCCTACGAGCAGTACTTC,CASSYREGPYEQYF
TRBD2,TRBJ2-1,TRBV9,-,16,TGTGCCAGCAGCTGCACTAGCGGGAGCCCTAATAATGAGCAGTTCTTC,CASSCTSGSPNNEQFF
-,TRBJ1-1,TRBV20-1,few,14,TGCAGTGCTAGGTTCCCGGGGATGAACACTGAAGCTTTCTTT,CSARFPGMNTEAFF
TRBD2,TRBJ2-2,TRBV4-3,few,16,TGCGCCAGCAGCCAAGGCGCCCGCGGGGGTGACGGGGAGCTGTTTTTT,CASSQGARGGDGELFF
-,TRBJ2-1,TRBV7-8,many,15,TGTGCCAGCAGCTTAGTCGATTCCTCCTACAATGAGCAGTTCTTC,CASSLVDSSYNEQFF
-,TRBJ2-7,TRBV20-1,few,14,TGCAGTGCTAGAGATAGGAAAAGGGTGGAGGAGCAGTACTTC,CSARDRKRVEEQYF
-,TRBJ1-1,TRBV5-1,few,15,TGCGCCAGCAGCCCTTTGGGGGGACCGAACACTGAAGCTTTCTTT,CASSPLGGPNTEAFF
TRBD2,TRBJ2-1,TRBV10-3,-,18,TGTGCCATCAGTGTCTGGACTAGCTCCCAGAGCTCCTACAATGAGCAGTTCTTC,CAISVWTSSQSSYNEQFF
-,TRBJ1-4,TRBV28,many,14,TGTGCCAGCAGTTCCCCGGGGATCCGTGAAAAACTGTTTTTT,CASSSPGIREKLFF
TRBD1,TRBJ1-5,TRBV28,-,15,TGTGCCAGCAGTTTACTCGGACAGGGCAATCAGCCCCAGCATTTT,CASSLLGQGNQPQHF
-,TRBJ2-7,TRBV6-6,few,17,TGTGCCAGCAGCGCGCACTCAGGGGCGCCCAGCTCCTACGAGCAGTACTTC,CASSAHSGAPSSYEQYF
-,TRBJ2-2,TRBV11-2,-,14,TGTGCCAGCAGCCCGCCCGGACGGGCCGGGGAGCTGTTTTTT,CASSPPGRAGELFF
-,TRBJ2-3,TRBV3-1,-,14,TGTGCCAGCAGCCCAGGCCCCACAGTAGATACGCAGTATTTT,CASSPGPTVDTQYF
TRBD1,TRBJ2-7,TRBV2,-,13,TGTGCCAGCAGTCTAAAGCCGGGACAGGAACGGTACTTC,CASSLKPGQERYF
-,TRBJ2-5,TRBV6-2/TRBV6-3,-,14,TGTGCCAGCAGTTACACGTCCTCCCAAGAGACCCAGTACTTC,CASSYTSSQETQYF
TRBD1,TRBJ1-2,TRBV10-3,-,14,TGTGCCATCAGCGCAGGGAAACAGGGGGCGGGCTACACCTTC,CAISAGKQGAGYTF
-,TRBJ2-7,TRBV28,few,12,TGTGCCAGCAACAGAGGGGCCCACGAGCAGTACTTC,CASNRGAHEQYF
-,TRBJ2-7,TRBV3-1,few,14,TGTGCCAGCAGCCCGTCGGGCCAATCCTACGAGCAGTACTTC,CASSPSGQSYEQYF
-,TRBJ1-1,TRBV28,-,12,TGTGCCAGCAGTTTCTCCCACCACGTAGCTTTCTTT,CASSFSHHVAFF
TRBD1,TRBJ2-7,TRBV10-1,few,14,TGCGCCAGCATCTCCAGGGACAGGCCTTACGAGCAGTACTTC,CASISRDRPYEQYF
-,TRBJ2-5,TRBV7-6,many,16,TGTGCCAGCAGCTTACCGGCAGGGGCCGTCCGGGAGACCCAGTACTTC,CASSLPAGAVRETQYF
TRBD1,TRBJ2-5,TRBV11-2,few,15,TGTGCCAGCAGCTTACAGACAGGGGCACAAGAGACCCAGTACTTC,CASSLQTGAQETQYF
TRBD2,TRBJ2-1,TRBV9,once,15,TGTGCCAGCAGCCCCCACAGCGGGGGCCGAAATGAGCAGTTCTTC,CASSPHSGGRNEQFF
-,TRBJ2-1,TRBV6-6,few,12,TGTGCCAGCATTGGGGTAGTCAATGAGCAGTTCTTC,CASIGVVNEQFF
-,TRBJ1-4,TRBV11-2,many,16,TGTGCCAGCAGCGTCCGGCCTCCCGCAACTAATGAAAAACTGTTTTTT,CASSVRPPATNEKLFF
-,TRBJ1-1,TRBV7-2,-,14,TGTGCCAGCAGCGCCTCAACGGGACGGACCCAAGCTTTCTTT,CASSASTGRTQAFF
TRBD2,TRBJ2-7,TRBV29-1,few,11,TGCAGCGTTCGACTAGCGCAGGAGCAGTACTTC,CSVRLAQEQYF
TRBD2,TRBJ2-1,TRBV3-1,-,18,TGTGCCAGCAGCCAGGCGTTCACTAGCGGAGGCTTGTACAGTGAGCAGTTCTTC,CASSQAFTSGGLYSEQFF
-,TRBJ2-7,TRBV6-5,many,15,TGTGCCAGCAGTTACGGGGCCCCCCACCCCTACGAGCAGTACTTC,CASSYGAPHPYEQYF
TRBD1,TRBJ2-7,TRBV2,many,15,TGTGCCAGCAGTCTTTTGACAGGGGGAGATTCCGAGCAGTACTTC,CASSLLTGGDSEQYF
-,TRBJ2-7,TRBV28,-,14,TGTGCCAGCAGTTTACCAGGGTACTCCTACGAGCAGTACTTC,CASSLPGYSYEQYF
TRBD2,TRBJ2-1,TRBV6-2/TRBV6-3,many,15,TGTGCCAGCAGCGCTAGCGGGAGCTACTACAATGAGCAGTTCTTC,CASSASGSYYNEQFF
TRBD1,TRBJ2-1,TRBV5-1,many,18,TGCGCCAGCAGCTTGGTGACAGGGGGCCTCAACACCTACAATGAGCAGTTCTTC,CASSLVTGGLNTYNEQFF
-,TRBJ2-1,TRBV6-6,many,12,TGTGCCAGCTCAGGTGGCTACAATGAGCAGTTCTTC,CASSGGYNEQFF
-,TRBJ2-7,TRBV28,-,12,TGTGCCAGCAGTTTTAATAGGTACGAGCAGTACTTC,CASSFNRYEQYF
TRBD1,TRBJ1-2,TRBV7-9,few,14,TGTGCCAGCAGCCCCTTCAGGGGGCGGGTTGGCTACACCTTC,CASSPFRGRVGYTF
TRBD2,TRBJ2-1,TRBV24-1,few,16,TGTGCCACCAGTGATTCGACGGGAGGGGTCTACAATGAGCAGTTCTTC,CATSDSTGGVYNEQFF
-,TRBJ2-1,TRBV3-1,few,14,TGTGCCAGCAGCCAAGGGGGCCCTGAGGCTGAGCAGTTCTTC,CASSQGGPEAEQFF
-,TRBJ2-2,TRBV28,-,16,TGTGCCAGCAGTCTCGCCAGGACACCACGTCCCGGGGAGCTGTTTTTT,CASSLARTPRPGELFF
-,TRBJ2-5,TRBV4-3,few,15,TGCGCCAGCAGCCAAGAGATGGGGCAGCAAGAGACCCAGTACTTC,CASSQEMGQQETQYF
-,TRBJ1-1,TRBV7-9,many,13,TGTGCCAGCACTCAAAGGCGGGGGACTGAAGTTTTCTTT,CASTQRRGTEVFF
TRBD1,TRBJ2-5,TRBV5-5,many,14,TGTGCCAGCAGCCCGGCCCCAGGGGGTGAGACCCAGTACTTC,CASSPAPGGETQYF
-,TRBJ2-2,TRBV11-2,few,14,TGTGCCAGCAGCTTAGACAGTTACACCGGGGAGCTGTTTTTT,CASSLDSYTGELFF